The 22 T cell receptor beta chains reported below all come from one sample, sequenced in a study of shared clonotypes between healthy human individuals. Only CD45RO-negative cells positively selected for CCR7 counted as naive CD8 cells, so terminally differentiated effector memory CD45RA+ cells were excluded. TCRdb's copy holds only in-frame clones and misses some; the assay was immunoSEQ multiplex PCR. The sample holds some 2,000,000 clones, just under 95% seen once. What was sequenced was naive CD8+ T cells sorted from blood. The receptors derive from a young man in good health.

The count of this clone is one. Other DNA sequences in this sample translate to the same CDR3. This chain connects TRBV11-2 to TRBJ2-7; tentative D call: TRBD2 (5 bases). Trimming left V 3 bases short and J 2 bases short, with 8 bases between. CDR1 and CDR2 from the germline V gene are SGHAT and FQNNGV. The length of the CDR3 is 13 residues. The CDR3 protein is CASSLGGPYEQYF. The CDR3 nucleotides read TGTGCCAGCAGCTTGGGCGGGCCCTACGAGCAGTACTTC.

The V and J genes are TRBV5-6 and TRBJ2-7; weak D call: TRBD2 (5 bases). CDR3 length: 12 residues. Germline values: CDR1 SGHDT, CDR2 YYEEEE. V was shortened by 2 bases and J by 5 bases, with 8 bases between the two germline ends. The CDR3 nucleotides read TGTGCCAGCAGCTTCCTCGGGGACGAGCAGTACTTC. It specifies CASSFLGDEQYF. Looking up the rest from reference TRBV5-6 and TRBJ2-7 gives the full variable domain: DAGVTQSPTHLIKTRGQQVTLRCSPKSGHDTVSWYQQALGQGPQFIFQYYEEEERQRGNFPDRFSGHQFPNYSSELNVNALLLGDSALYLCASSFLGDEQYFGPGTRLTVT.

The chain combines TRBV6-6 with TRBJ2-7; D perhaps matches TRBD2 (6 bases). The V gene's germline CDR1 is MNHNY and CDR2 SVGAGI (reference sequence). CDR3 length equals 14 residues. The V end was cut by 10 bases, the J end by 1 base, with 17 bases between. The CDR3 sequence is CATAAGRLSYEQYF. In DNA form, the CDR3 reads TGTGCCACCGCCGCGGGGAGGTTATCCTACGAGCAGTACTTC.

This chain uses TRBV6-1 with TRBJ2-7; 8 bases align to TRBD2. The CDR3 length is 14 residues. J was trimmed by 7 bases and V by 6 bases; bases with no gene match: 11. Germline CDR1 and CDR2: MNHNS and SASEGT. The CDR3 spells CASSPGLALEEQYF. CDR3 nucleotide sequence: TGTGCCAGCAGCCCCGGACTAGCACTGGAAGAGCAGTACTTC.

This chain uses TRBV5-4 with TRBJ2-7; possible D gene TRBD2, 5 bases. This CDR3 spans 19 amino acids. The germline V and J ends were trimmed by 4 bases and 3 bases, with 29 bases remaining between them. Germline loops: CDR1 SGHNT, CDR2 YYREEE (reference sequence). DNA for the CDR3: TGTGCCAGCAGCATCTACCCTTACGAACCGGGCCTGAGGGTCTACGAGCAGTACTTC. Translating it yields CASSIYPYEPGLRVYEQYF.

The V call is TRBV5-1, the J call TRBJ1-5, with D hard to call. Germline CDR1 is SGHRS and CDR2 is YFSETQ. The V end lost 7 bases, the J end lost 0 bases, and 11 bases lay between the germline ends. The CDR3 loop spans 14 amino acids. The DNA for the CDR3 is TGCGCCAGCCCCGGAGAGTTTAGCAATCAGCCCCAGCATTTT. Its translation: CASPGEFSNQPQHF. The full variable domain, completed using reference TRBV5-1 and TRBJ1-5, is KAGVTQTPRYLIKTRGQQVTLSCSPISGHRSVSWYQQTPGQGLQFLFEYFSETQRNKGNFPGRFSGRQFSNSRSEMNVSTLELGDSALYLCASPGEFSNQPQHFGDGTRLSIL.

The chain couples TRBV29-1 to TRBJ2-1; TRBD2 matches at 12 bases. With 0 bases clipped from V and 9 bases from J, the junction kept 6 bases outside the gene matches. There are 15 residues in the CDR3. Germline CDR1 reads SQVTM; CDR2 reads ANQGSEA. In DNA form, the CDR3 reads TGCAGCGTTGAAGATCTAGCGGGAGGGCCCCGTGAGCAGTTCTTC. This encodes CSVEDLAGGPREQFF.

The rearrangement links TRBV13 to TRBJ1-6; the D is unclear. Germline V lookup: CDR1 PRHDT, CDR2 FYEKMQ (reference sequence). The CDR3 length is 16 residues. The V end was cut by 6 bases, the J end by 0 bases, with 12 bases between. CDR3 DNA sequence: TGTGCCAGCAGTCTGATGGGGAGCTCCTATAATTCACCCCTCCACTTT. Encoded protein: CASSLMGSSYNSPLHF.

The chain carries TRBV6-1 and TRBJ1-1, with D perhaps matching TRBD1 (5 bases). V was trimmed by 3 bases and J by 7 bases, leaving 12 bases between them. This CDR3 contains 13 residues. Germline values: CDR1 MNHNS, CDR2 SASEGT. CDR3 loop: CASSERRADEAFF. CDR3 DNA sequence: TGTGCCAGCAGTGAGCGCAGGGCAGATGAAGCTTTCTTT.

V and J are TRBV2 and TRBJ2-7; D may match TRBD1 or TRBD2 (5 bases each). The V and J ends lost 8 bases and 0 bases respectively, with 11 bases between them. Germline V gene data show CDR1 as SNHLY and CDR2 as FYNNEI. The CDR3 extends over 13 amino acids. DNA of the CDR3: TGTGCCAGCCGGGACCCTAGCTCCTACGAGCAGTACTTC. Translating gives CASRDPSSYEQYF.

V usage is TRBV29-1 and J usage is TRBJ1-5; no clear D gene. Trimming took 6 bases from V and 2 from J, leaving 11 bases between them. Per germline, CDR1 SQVTM and CDR2 ANQGSEA. The CDR3 spans 13 residues. As DNA, the CDR3 is TGCAGCGTGGACCTGGGAGGCAATCAGCCCCAGCATTTT. Residues: CSVDLGGNQPQHF.

The sample holds one count of this clone. The rearrangement uses TRBV27 and TRBJ2-7, with TRBD1 as a possible D gene (6 bases). The V end lost 0 bases, the J end lost 7 bases, and 19 bases lay between the germline ends. Germline V gene sequence: CDR1 MNHEY, CDR2 SMNVEV (reference sequence). This CDR3 region has 16 residues. The CDR3 DNA is TGTGCCAGCAGTTTATCGTACGGGACACCTGAAAGAGAGCAGTACTTC. This gives the protein CASSLSYGTPEREQYF.

This rearrangement joins TRBV7-9 to TRBJ2-7; D unclear. The V end was cut by 1 base, the J end by 0 bases, with 10 bases between. This CDR3 has 15 amino acids. In germline, CDR1 is SEHNR, CDR2 FQNEAQ (reference sequence). The CDR3 reads CASSLDGADSYEQYF. CDR3 nucleotides: TGTGCCAGCAGCTTAGATGGAGCCGACTCCTACGAGCAGTACTTC. The full variable domain, in which reference TRBV7-9 and TRBJ2-7 provide the parts outside the CDR3, is DTGVSQNPRHKITKRGQNVTFRCDPISEHNRLYWYRQTLGQGPEFLTYFQNEAQLEKSRLLSDRFSAERPKGSFSTLEIQRTEQGDSAMYLCASSLDGADSYEQYFGPGTRLTVT.

The chain uses TRBV5-1 and TRBJ2-1; 7 nucleotides match TRBD1. V was pared by 6 bases and J by 10 bases, with 7 bases of the junction left unmatched. CDR3 length: 12 amino acids. The germline V gene has CDR1 SGHRS and CDR2 YFSETQ. The CDR3 protein is CASTSLQGEQFF. Written as DNA, the CDR3 is TGCGCCAGCACCTCCTTACAGGGGGAGCAGTTCTTC.

This clone came up once. The gene calls are TRBV7-9 and TRBJ2-3; maybe TRBD2 (6 bases). Per germline, CDR1 SEHNR and CDR2 FQNEAQ (reference sequence). The CDR3 spans 15 residues. Deletions cut 5 bases from V and 1 base from J, with 13 bases between. The CDR3 bases are TGTGCCAGCAGCCCACCCACGGGAGGCACAGATACGCAGTATTTT. Translating it yields CASSPPTGGTDTQYF.

This chain connects TRBV9 to TRBJ1-3, with D possibly being TRBD1 (6 bases). Germline lookup yields CDR1 SGDLS and CDR2 YYNGEE. CDR3 length equals 14 residues. V lost 7 bases, J lost 0 bases, and 11 bases lay in between. This chain's CDR3 is CASEQGGSGNTIYF. CDR3 DNA sequence: TGTGCCAGCGAACAGGGAGGCTCTGGAAACACCATATATTTT.

The chain combines TRBV7-9 with TRBJ1-1; D unresolved. Germline V gene lookup returns CDR1 SEHNR and CDR2 FQNEAQ (reference sequence). The length of the CDR3 is 15 residues. The V and J ends lost 5 bases and 3 bases respectively, with 16 bases between them. Here the CDR3 reads CASSPAEREDTEAFF. CDR3 DNA sequence: TGTGCCAGCAGCCCCGCCGAGCGGGAGGACACTGAAGCTTTCTTT.

The chain recombines TRBV7-3 with TRBJ1-2; D unresolved. The CDR3 length is 14 residues. CDR1 and CDR2 from the germline V gene are SGHTA and FQGTGA. V lost 4 bases, J lost 0 bases, and 9 bases lay in between. CDR3 in amino acids: CASSSDGTNYGYTF. The CDR3 nucleotides are TGTGCCAGCAGCTCGGACGGGACTAACTATGGCTACACCTTC.

The J gene is TRBJ2-3, the V gene TRBV7-3; D remains unclear. V was pared by 0 bases and J by 1 base, with 5 bases between. Per germline, CDR1 SGHTA and CDR2 FQGTGA. This CDR3 contains 14 residues. The CDR3 reads CASSLTTGTDTQYF. DNA of the CDR3: TGTGCCAGCAGCTTAACCACCGGCACAGATACGCAGTATTTT. Filled out from reference TRBV7-3 and TRBJ2-3, the complete variable domain reads GAGVSQTPSNKVTEKGKYVELRCDPISGHTALYWYRQSLGQGPEFLIYFQGTGAADDSGLPNDRFFAVRPEGSVSTLKIQRTERGDSAVYLCASSLTTGTDTQYFGPGTRLTVL.

Concerning this clone itself: Other DNA sequences of this sample code for an identical CDR3. The chain has TRBV27 and TRBJ1-4, with TRBD1 matching 7 bases. The CDR3 totals 14 residues. Germline CDR1 reads MNHEY; CDR2 reads SMNVEV (reference sequence). V shed 5 bases, J shed 4 bases, and the junction held 4 bases outside the gene matches. CDR3 residues: CASSIQGSNEKLFF. CDR3 sequence (DNA): TGTGCCAGCAGTATACAGGGGAGTAATGAAAAACTGTTTTTT. Complete variable domain (other parts from reference TRBV27 and TRBJ1-4): EAQVTQNPRYLITVTGKKLTVTCSQNMNHEYMSWYRQDPGLGLRQIYYSMNVEVTDKGDVPEGYKVSRKEKRNFPLILESPSPNQTSLYFCASSIQGSNEKLFFGSGTQLSVL.

This rearrangement joins TRBV5-1 to TRBJ2-2; D gene uncertain. The V end lost 7 bases, the J end lost 7 bases, and 11 bases lay between the germline ends. CDR3 length: 12 amino acids. The germline CDR1 and CDR2 sequences are SGHRS and YFSETQ. The CDR3: CASAGLGGELFF. The CDR3 bases are TGCGCCAGCGCCGGTTTGGGCGGGGAGCTGTTTTTT.

The chain links TRBV5-4 to TRBJ1-2; 9 nucleotides match TRBD1. V lost 0 bases, J lost 4 bases, and 7 bases stayed unmatched. This CDR3 has 16 residues. Germline V gives CDR1 SGHNT, CDR2 YYREEE (reference sequence). The CDR3, as DNA: TGTGCCAGCAGCTTGGAACAGGGGGCCATTTCCTATGGCTACACCTTC. Encoded protein: CASSLEQGAISYGYTF.